This TCR beta chain emerged from a study of CD8 T cells in ankylosing spondylitis. This clonotype showed up just a few times. MiXCR, run by TCRdb on the 5' RACE reads, gives a single entry per CDR3 protein. This sample has some 340,000 distinct CDR3 sequences, with roughly 14% found just once. Germline CDR1 is MNHNS and CDR2 is SASEGT. The CDR3 runs to 15 residues. Trimming took off 6 bases at V and 7 bases at J, with 19 bases between the two ends. The source of this sequence is a male donor with ankylosing spondylitis or in good health (not recorded which). The sample taken for sequencing was blood, either unsorted or a sorted T cell fraction (not recorded which). The gene calls are TRBV6-1 and TRBJ1-5, with D perhaps TRBD1 (6 bases). Here the CDR3 DNA reads TGTGCCAGCAGCTCATTAGGGCAGGGGAAGCAGCCCCAGCATTTT. Protein product: CASSSLGQGKQPQHF.